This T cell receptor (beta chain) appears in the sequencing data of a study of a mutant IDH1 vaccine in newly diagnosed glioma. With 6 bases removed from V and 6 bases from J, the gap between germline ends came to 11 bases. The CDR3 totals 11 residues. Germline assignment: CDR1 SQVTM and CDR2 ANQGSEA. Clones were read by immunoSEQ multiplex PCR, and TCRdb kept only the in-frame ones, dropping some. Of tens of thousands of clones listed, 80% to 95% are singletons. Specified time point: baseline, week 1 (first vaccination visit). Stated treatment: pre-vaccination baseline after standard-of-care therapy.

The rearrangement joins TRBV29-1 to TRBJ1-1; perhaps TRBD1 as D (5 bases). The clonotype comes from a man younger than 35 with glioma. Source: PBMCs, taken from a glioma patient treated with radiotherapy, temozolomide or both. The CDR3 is CSVGDGSEAFF. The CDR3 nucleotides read TGCAGCGTAGGGGACGGATCTGAAGCTTTCTTT.